This TCR beta chain was recorded in a study of human T cells and chemical hapten exposure. This sample's time point: pre-sensitization, week 0. Regarding treatment: therapeutic diphenylcyclopropenone sensitization with weekly scalp DPC. A single record per CDR3 protein comes from TCRdb applying MiXCR to the RACE reads. The repertoire consists of 350,000 to 450,000 distinct CDR3 sequences, with around 5.5% occurring once and the leading ten covering 2.6%. The ends were cut back, 3 bases at V and 8 bases at J, with 16 bases in the middle. The germline CDR1 and CDR2 sequences are DFQATT and SNEGSKA (reference sequence). The length of the CDR3 is 13 residues. This clonotype was recorded at least ten times.

The V and J genes are TRBV20-1 and TRBJ1-2; no definite D call. The origin of this receptor is a woman aged 50 to 60 with alopecia areata. Some clones in this sample may be carry-over from other donors' samples. The source material was whole blood, sampled in connection with sensitization to the hapten diphenylcyclopropenone (DPC). The CDR3 region is CSASGQAVSGYTF. As DNA, the CDR3 is TGCAGTGCTAGTGGGCAGGCCGTCTCGGGCTACACCTTC.